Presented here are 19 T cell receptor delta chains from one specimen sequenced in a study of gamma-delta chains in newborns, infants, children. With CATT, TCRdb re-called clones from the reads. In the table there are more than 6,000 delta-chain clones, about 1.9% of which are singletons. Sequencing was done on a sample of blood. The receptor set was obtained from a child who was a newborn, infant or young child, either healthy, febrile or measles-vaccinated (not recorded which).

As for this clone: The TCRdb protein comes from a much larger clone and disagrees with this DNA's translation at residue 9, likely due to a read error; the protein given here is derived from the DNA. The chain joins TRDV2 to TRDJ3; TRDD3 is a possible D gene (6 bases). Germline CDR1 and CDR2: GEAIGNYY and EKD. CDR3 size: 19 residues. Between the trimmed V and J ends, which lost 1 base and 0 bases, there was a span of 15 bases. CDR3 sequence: CACDTAGAIGSWDTRQMFF. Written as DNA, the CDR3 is TGTGCCTGTGACACGGCTGGGGCCATTGGCTCCTGGGACACCCGACAGATGTTTTTC.

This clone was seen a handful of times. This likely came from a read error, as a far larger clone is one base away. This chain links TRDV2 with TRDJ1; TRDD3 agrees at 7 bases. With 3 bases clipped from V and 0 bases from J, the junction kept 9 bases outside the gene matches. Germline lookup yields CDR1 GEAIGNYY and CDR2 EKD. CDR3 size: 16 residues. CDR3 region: CACDVLEDTYTDKLIF. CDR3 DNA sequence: TGTGCCTGTGACGTACTGGAGGATACGTACACCGATAAACTCATCTTT.

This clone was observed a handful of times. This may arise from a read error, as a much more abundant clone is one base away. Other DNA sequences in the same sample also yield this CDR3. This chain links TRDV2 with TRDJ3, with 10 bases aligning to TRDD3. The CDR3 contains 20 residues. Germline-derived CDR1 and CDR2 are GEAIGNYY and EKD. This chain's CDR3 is CACDTLLGDSSSWDTRQMFF. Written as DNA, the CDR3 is TGTGCCTGTGACACCCTACTGGGGGATTCAAGCTCCTGGGACACCCGACAAATGTTTTTC.

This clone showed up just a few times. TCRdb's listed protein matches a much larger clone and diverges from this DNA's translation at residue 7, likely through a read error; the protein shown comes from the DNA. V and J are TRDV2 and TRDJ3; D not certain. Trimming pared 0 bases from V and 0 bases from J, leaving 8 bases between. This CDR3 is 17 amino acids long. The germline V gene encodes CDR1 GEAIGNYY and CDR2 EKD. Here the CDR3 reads CACDTVISSWDTRQMFF. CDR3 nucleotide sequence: TGTGCCTGTGACACCGTCATCAGCTCCTGGGACACCCGACAGATGTTTTTC.

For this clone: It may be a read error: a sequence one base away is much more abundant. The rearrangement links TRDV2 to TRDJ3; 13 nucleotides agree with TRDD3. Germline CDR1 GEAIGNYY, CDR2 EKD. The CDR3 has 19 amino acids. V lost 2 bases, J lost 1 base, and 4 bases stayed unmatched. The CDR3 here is CACDSTGGYVSWDTRQMFF. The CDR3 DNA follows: TGTGCCTGTGACAGTACTGGGGGATACGTATCCTGGGACACCCGACAGATGTTTTTC.

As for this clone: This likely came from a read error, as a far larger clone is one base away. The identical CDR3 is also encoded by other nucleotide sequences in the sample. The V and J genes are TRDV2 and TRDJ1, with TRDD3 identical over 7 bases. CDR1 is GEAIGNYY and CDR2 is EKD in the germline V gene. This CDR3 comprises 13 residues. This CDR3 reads CACDTWGTDKLIF. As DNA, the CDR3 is TGTGCCTGTGACACCTGGGGGACCGATAAGCTCATCTTT.

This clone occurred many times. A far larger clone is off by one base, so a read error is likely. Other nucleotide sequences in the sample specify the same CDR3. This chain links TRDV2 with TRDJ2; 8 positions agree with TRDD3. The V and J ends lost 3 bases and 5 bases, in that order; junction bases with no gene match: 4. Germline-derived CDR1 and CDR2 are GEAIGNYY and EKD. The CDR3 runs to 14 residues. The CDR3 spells CACDVLGGTAQLFF. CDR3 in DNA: TGTGCCTGTGACGTACTGGGGGGTACAGCACAACTCTTCTTT.

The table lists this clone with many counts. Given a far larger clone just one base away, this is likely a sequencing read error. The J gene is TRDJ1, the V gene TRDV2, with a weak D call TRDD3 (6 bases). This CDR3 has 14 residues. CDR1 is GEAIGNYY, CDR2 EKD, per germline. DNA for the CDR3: TGTGCCTGTGGCACCGTGGGGGACACCGATAAACTCATCTTT. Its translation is CACGTVGDTDKLIF.

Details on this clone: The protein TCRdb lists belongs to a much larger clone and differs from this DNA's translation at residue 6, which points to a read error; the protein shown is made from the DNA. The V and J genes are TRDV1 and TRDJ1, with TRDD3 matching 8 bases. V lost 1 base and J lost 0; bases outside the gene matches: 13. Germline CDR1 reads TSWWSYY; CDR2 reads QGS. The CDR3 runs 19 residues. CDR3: CALGEPPLGERLYTDKLIF. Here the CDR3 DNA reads TGTGCTCTTGGGGAACCACCGCTGGGGGAGAGATTGTACACCGATAAACTCATCTTT.

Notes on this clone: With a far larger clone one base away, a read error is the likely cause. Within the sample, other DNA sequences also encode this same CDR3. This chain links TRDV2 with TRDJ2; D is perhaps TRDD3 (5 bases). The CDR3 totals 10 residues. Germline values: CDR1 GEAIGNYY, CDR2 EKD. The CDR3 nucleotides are TGTGCCTACTGGACAGCACAACTCTTCTTC. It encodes CAYWTAQLFF.

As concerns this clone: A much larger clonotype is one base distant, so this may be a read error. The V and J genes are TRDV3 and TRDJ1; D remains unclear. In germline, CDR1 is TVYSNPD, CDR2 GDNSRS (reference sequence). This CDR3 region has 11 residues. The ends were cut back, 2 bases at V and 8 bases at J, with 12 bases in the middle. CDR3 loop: CAFEREGKLIF. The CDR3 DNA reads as TGTGCCTTTGAGAGGGAGGGGAAACTCATCTTT. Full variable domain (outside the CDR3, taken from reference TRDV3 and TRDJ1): CDKVTQSSPDQTVASGSEVVLLCTYDTVYSNPDLFWYRIRPDYSFQFVFYGDNSRSEGADFTQGRFSVKHILTQKAFHLVISPVRTEDSATYYCAFEREGKLIFGKGTRVTVEP.

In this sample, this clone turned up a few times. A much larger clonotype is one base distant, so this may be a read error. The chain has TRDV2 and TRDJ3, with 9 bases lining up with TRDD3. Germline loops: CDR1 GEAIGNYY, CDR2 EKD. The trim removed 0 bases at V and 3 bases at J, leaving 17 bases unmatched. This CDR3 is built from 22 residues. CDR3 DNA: TGTGCCTGTGACACCGTAAGTCGTTGGGGGATAAGCGCAGGCTGGGACACCCGACAGATGTTTTTC. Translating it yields CACDTVSRWGISAGWDTRQMFF.

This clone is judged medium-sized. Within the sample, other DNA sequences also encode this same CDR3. The chain's CDR3 is CACDTTGGYWDTRQMFF. In DNA form, the CDR3 reads TGTGCCTGTGACACTACTGGGGGATACTGGGACACCCGACAGATGTTTTTC. This rearrangement joins TRDV2 to TRDJ3, with 11 bases that match TRDD3. Per the germline V gene, CDR1 is GEAIGNYY and CDR2 is EKD. The ends lost 1 base at V and 3 bases at J; junction bases unmatched: 1. The CDR3 sequence is 17 residues long.

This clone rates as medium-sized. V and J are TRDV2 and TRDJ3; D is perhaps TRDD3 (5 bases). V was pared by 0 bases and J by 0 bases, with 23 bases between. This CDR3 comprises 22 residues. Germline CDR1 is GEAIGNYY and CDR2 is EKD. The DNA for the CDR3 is TGTGCCTGTGACACCGCCGGGGGTCACGTCCCCTATAGCTCCTGGGACACCCGACAGATGTTTTTC. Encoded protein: CACDTAGGHVPYSSWDTRQMFF.

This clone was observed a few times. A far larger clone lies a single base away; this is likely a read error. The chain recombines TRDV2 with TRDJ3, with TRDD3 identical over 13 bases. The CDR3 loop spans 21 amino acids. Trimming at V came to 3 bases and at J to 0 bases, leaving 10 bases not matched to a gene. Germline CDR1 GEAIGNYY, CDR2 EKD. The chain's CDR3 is CACDSILGDTLGSWDTRQMFF. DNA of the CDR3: TGTGCCTGTGACTCAATACTGGGGGATACGCTAGGCTCCTGGGACACCCGACAGATGTTTTTC.

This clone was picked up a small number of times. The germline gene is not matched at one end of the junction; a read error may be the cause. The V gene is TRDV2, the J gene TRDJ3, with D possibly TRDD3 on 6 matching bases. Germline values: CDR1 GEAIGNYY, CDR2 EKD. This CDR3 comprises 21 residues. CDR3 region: CACDAVRGEPSSSWDARQMFF. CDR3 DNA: TGTGCCTGTGACGCCGTCCGGGGGGAACCCTCTAGCTCCTGGGACGCCCGACAGATGTTTTTC.

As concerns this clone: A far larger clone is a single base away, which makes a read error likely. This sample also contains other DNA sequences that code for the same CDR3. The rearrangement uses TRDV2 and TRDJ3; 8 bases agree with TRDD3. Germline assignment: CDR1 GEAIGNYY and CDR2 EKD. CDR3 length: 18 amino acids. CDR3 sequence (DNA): TGTGCCTGCGACACCGCTGGGGGAAGCTCCTGGGACACCCGACAGATGTTTTTC. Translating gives CACDTAGGSSWDTRQMFF.

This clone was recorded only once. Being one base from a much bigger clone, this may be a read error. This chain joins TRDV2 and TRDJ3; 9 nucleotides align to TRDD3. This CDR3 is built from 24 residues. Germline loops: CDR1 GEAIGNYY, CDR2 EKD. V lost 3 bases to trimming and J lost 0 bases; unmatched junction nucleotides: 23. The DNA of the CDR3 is TGTGCCTGTGACCTCATTTTCAACTGGGGGACCTTACCTATCCTCTCCTGGGACACCCGACAGATGTTTTTC. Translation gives CACDLIFNWGTLPILSWDTRQMFF.

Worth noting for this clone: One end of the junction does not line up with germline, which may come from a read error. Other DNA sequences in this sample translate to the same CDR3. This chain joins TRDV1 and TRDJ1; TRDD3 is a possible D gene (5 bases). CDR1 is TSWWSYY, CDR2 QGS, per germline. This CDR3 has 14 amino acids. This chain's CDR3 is CALGELALILKLIF. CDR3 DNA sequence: TGCGCTCTTGGGGAACTAGCCCTCATCCTTAAACTCATCTTT.